Each of the 31 T cell receptor beta chains below was sequenced from the same sample in a study of blood T cell repertoires in COVID-19. Profiled with immunoSEQ multiplex PCR; TCRdb holds only in-frame clones, not every one. The sample consists of approximately 90,000 clones, 85% of them appearing once. Sequencing input: peripheral blood. The receptors were gathered from a man aged 55 to 70 with acute or convalescent COVID-19.

This clone was observed a handful of times. The chain links TRBV19 to TRBJ1-2; the D gene is possibly TRBD1 (5 bases). V lost 0 bases, J lost 7 bases, and 15 bases lay in between. The germline V gene encodes CDR1 LNHDA and CDR2 SQIVND (reference sequence). The CDR3 runs to 15 residues. CDR3 nucleotides: TGTGCCAGTAGTATAGATCAGGGAGGGTGGAGTGGCTACACCTTC. This gives the protein CASSIDQGGWSGYTF.

The chain links TRBV1 to TRBJ1-6; the table's D call of TRBD1 was not tested on the DNA. TRBV1 is a known pseudogene. The CDR3 is 12 residues long. The CDR3, as DNA: TGCACCAGCAGCGAAGTCAGTACACCCCTCCACTTT. The encoded protein is CTSSEVSTPLHF.

The chain links TRBV12-5 to TRBJ2-1; no clear D gene. This CDR3 has 13 amino acids. Trimming removed 1 base at V and 8 bases at J, with 9 bases between. Germline lookup yields CDR1 LGHNT and CDR2 FRNRAP. The CDR3 region has the DNA TGTGCTAGTGGTTTGGGAGCTACGTATGAGCAGTTCTTC. It specifies CASGLGATYEQFF. The full variable domain, rest sourced from reference TRBV12-5 and TRBJ2-1, is DARVTQTPRHKVTEMGQEVTMRCQPILGHNTVFWYRQTMMQGLELLAYFRNRAPLDDSGMPKDRFSAEMPDATLATLKIQPSEPRDSAVYFCASGLGATYEQFFGPGTRLTVL.

The chain carries TRBV7-9 and TRBJ2-1; D is ambiguous. This CDR3 region has 14 residues. The V gene's germline CDR1 is SEHNR and CDR2 FQNEAQ (reference sequence). V gave up 2 bases and J gave up 1 base, with 6 bases separating them. The CDR3 nucleotides read TGTGCCAGCAGCTTAACGGGTTCCTACAATGAGCAGTTCTTC. It specifies CASSLTGSYNEQFF. Looking up the rest from reference TRBV7-9 and TRBJ2-1 gives the full variable domain: DTGVSQNPRHKITKRGQNVTFRCDPISEHNRLYWYRQTLGQGPEFLTYFQNEAQLEKSRLLSDRFSAERPKGSFSTLEIQRTEQGDSAMYLCASSLTGSYNEQFFGPGTRLTVL.

This chain connects TRBV6-1 to TRBJ1-2, with a tentative D call TRBD1 (5 bases). V dropped 0 bases and J dropped 4 bases, with 15 bases sitting between them. Germline-derived CDR1 and CDR2 are MNHNS and SASEGT. The CDR3 loop spans 16 amino acids. The CDR3 is CASSEAGGTAGYGYTF. The CDR3 DNA reads TGTGCCAGCAGTGAAGCTGGGGGGACGGCAGGCTATGGCTACACCTTC.

This chain joins TRBV5-6 and TRBJ1-2; D ambiguous. Germline CDR1 and CDR2: SGHDT and YYEEEE. The CDR3 length is 11 residues. Trimming stripped 2 bases from V and 4 bases from J, with 3 bases between. The CDR3 DNA is TGTGCCAGCAGCTTAGCCTATGGCTACACCTTC. It codes for CASSLAYGYTF.

The chain is built from TRBV24-1 and TRBJ2-7, with a tentative D call TRBD1 (5 bases). Trimming removed 10 bases at V and 0 bases at J, with 30 bases between. Germline V gives CDR1 KGHDR, CDR2 SFDVKD. CDR3 length equals 19 residues. The CDR3 loop is CATDIPFLGPQSYSYEQYF. CDR3 coding DNA: TGTGCCACAGATATACCATTTTTGGGGCCCCAGAGCTACTCCTACGAGCAGTACTTC.

The chain has TRBV18 and TRBJ2-1; tentative D call: TRBD2 (6 bases). Germline-derived CDR1 and CDR2 are KGHSH and LQKENI. The CDR3 has 19 amino acids. The V end lost 5 bases, the J end lost 0 bases, and 23 bases lay between the germline ends. For the CDR3, the DNA is TGTGCCAGCTCATCTATTATCGGGAGTATTAGGACCTCCTACAATGAGCAGTTCTTC. The encoded protein is CASSSIIGSIRTSYNEQFF.

The CDR3 loop is CAANRGLTGELFF. The CDR3 region has the DNA TGTGCCGCAAACAGGGGACTTACCGGGGAGCTGTTTTTT. The chain has TRBV10-3 and TRBJ2-2, with D possibly being TRBD1 (7 bases). This CDR3 spans 13 amino acids. Trimming pared 11 bases from V and 5 bases from J, leaving 15 bases between. Germline CDR1 ENHRY, CDR2 SYGVKD.

J is TRBJ1-1 and V is TRBV2; 8 bases are shared with TRBD1. CDR3 size: 14 residues. V was clipped by 6 bases and J by 5 bases; unmatched bases: 8. Germline V gene sequence: CDR1 SNHLY, CDR2 FYNNEI. The CDR3 spells CASSPGQGGTEAFF. The CDR3 bases are TGTGCCAGCAGCCCCGGACAGGGTGGGACTGAAGCTTTCTTT.

This clone showed up just once. The chain is built from TRBV15 and TRBJ1-2; D remains unclear. CDR1 LNHNV and CDR2 YYDKDF come from the germline V gene (reference sequence). This CDR3 spans 14 amino acids. The V gene lost 1 base and the J gene lost 2 bases, with 8 bases spanning the gap. Here the CDR3 DNA reads TGTGCCACCAGCAGAGGGGTCAGGAACTATGGCTACACCTTC. Encoded protein: CATSRGVRNYGYTF. Complete variable domain (other parts from reference TRBV15 and TRBJ1-2): DAMVIQNPRYQVTQFGKPVTLSCSQTLNHNVMYWYQQKSSQAPKLLFHYYDKDFNNEADTPDNFQSRRPNTSFCFLDIRSPGLGDTAMYLCATSRGVRNYGYTFGSGTRLTVV.

V is TRBV7-2 and J is TRBJ2-1; 11 bases agree with TRBD2. This CDR3 is 17 amino acids long. In germline, CDR1 is SGHTA, CDR2 FQGNSA. The J segment lost 4 bases and the V segment lost 0 bases, leaving 5 bases of the junction unmatched. For the CDR3, the DNA is TGTGCCAGCAGCTTAGCGATAGCGGGGGGGCGATACAATGAGCAGTTCTTC. Protein product: CASSLAIAGGRYNEQFF. Combining the CDR3 with reference TRBV7-2 and TRBJ2-1 gives the whole variable domain GAGVSQSPSNKVTEKGKDVELRCDPISGHTALYWYRQSLGQGLEFLIYFQGNSAPDKSGLPSDRFSAERTGGSVSTLTIQRTQQEDSAVYLCASSLAIAGGRYNEQFFGPGTRLTVL.

V and J are TRBV5-1 and TRBJ2-5, with 8 bases matching TRBD2. Trimming took 0 bases from V and 5 from J; bases not matched to a gene: 3. Looked up from germline, CDR1 is SGHRS and CDR2 is YFSETQ. The CDR3 spans 14 residues. The CDR3 loop reads CASSLAGGLETQYF. DNA for the CDR3: TGCGCCAGCAGCTTGGCGGGAGGGTTGGAGACCCAGTACTTC.

V gene TRBV4-2 combines with J gene TRBJ1-2; 10 bases are shared with TRBD1. Looked up from germline, CDR1 is LGHNA and CDR2 is YNFKEQ. CDR3 length: 14 amino acids. V lost 2 bases to trimming and J lost 8 bases; unmatched junction nucleotides: 5. CDR3: CASSQSETGGGYTF. CDR3 in DNA: TGTGCCAGCAGCCAATCGGAGACAGGGGGCGGCTACACCTTC.

The rearrangement links TRBV5-1 to TRBJ2-5; 8 bases fit TRBD2. J gave up 2 bases and V 3 bases, and 6 bases lay outside the gene matches. The CDR3 sequence is 15 residues long. From germline, CDR1 is SGHRS and CDR2 YFSETQ. CDR3 coding DNA: TGCGCCAGCAGCTCCGGGATAGCGGGACAAGAGACCCAGTACTTC. It encodes CASSSGIAGQETQYF.

This sequence joins TRBV5-1 and TRBJ2-2; 9 nucleotides line up with TRBD1. The CDR3 runs 15 residues. V dropped 4 bases and J dropped 3; count of bases not matched to a gene: 4. Germline CDR1 and CDR2: SGHRS and YFSETQ. CDR3: CASSPNRGHTGELFF. The CDR3 region has the DNA TGCGCCAGCAGCCCGAACAGGGGGCACACCGGGGAGCTGTTTTTT.

The chain uses TRBV27 and TRBJ1-2, with D possibly being TRBD1 (5 bases). Trimming stripped 6 bases from V and 8 bases from J, with 22 bases between. The CDR3 length is 15 residues. Germline V gene sequence: CDR1 MNHEY, CDR2 SMNVEV (reference sequence). CDR3 nucleotide sequence: TGTGCCAGCAGCGCCGCCCGGGGGTGGTCGGGGGGCTACACCTTC. This codes for CASSAARGWSGGYTF.

This clone was picked up one time. The chain couples TRBV5-1 to TRBJ1-5, with 9 bases lining up with TRBD1. Germline V CDR1 and CDR2: SGHRS, YFSETQ. With 2 bases clipped from V and 5 bases from J, the junction kept 5 bases outside the gene matches. The CDR3 is made up of 15 amino acids. The CDR3 here is CASSFDRGADQPQHF. In nucleotides, the CDR3 is TGCGCCAGCAGCTTCGACAGGGGGGCAGATCAGCCCCAGCATTTT.

The J gene is TRBJ2-1, the V gene TRBV5-1, with 10 bases identical to TRBD2. The CDR3 has 17 residues. Germline V gene data show CDR1 as SGHRS and CDR2 as YFSETQ. The ends lost 5 bases at V and 3 bases at J; junction bases unmatched: 11. The CDR3 sequence: CASSPLAGGWDYNEQFF. The CDR3 DNA is TGCGCCAGCAGTCCTTTAGCGGGGGGCTGGGACTACAATGAGCAGTTCTTC.

The chain links TRBV20-1 to TRBJ1-3; D remains unclear. In germline, CDR1 is DFQATT, CDR2 SNEGSKA (reference sequence). Trimming took 6 bases from V and 8 from J, leaving 11 bases between them. CDR3 length: 11 residues. The CDR3 DNA sequence: TGCAGTGCGGAACACAGTGACACCATATATTTT. Its translation is CSAEHSDTIYF.

The genes are TRBV7-3 and TRBJ2-3, with 11 nucleotides matching TRBD1. Germline loops: CDR1 SGHTA, CDR2 FQGTGA. J was trimmed by 4 bases and V by 5 bases; bases with no gene match: 11. This CDR3 has 17 amino acids. As DNA, the CDR3 is TGTGCCAGCAGCACGACAGCCGGGACAGGGGGGGCAGATACGCAGTATTTT. It specifies CASSTTAGTGGADTQYF.

The J gene is TRBJ2-1, the V gene TRBV5-1, with 13 bases matching TRBD2. Per the germline V gene, CDR1 is SGHRS and CDR2 is YFSETQ. The CDR3 totals 18 residues. Trimming at V came to 5 bases and at J to 4 bases, leaving 12 bases not matched to a gene. Written as DNA, the CDR3 is TGCGCCAGCAGTTCACTAGCGGGAGGGTCCAGGGGGTACAATGAGCAGTTCTTC. Protein sequence: CASSSLAGGSRGYNEQFF.

The rearrangement links TRBV5-4 to TRBJ2-5, with 12 bases aligning to TRBD2. Trimming cost V 0 bases and J 6 bases; bases outside gene matches: 6. Looked up from germline, CDR1 is SGHNT and CDR2 is YYREEE (reference sequence). The CDR3 sequence is 16 residues long. In nucleotides, the CDR3 is TGTGCCAGCAGCTTGGAGCTAGCGGGAGGGCCACAGACCCAGTACTTC. Its protein product is CASSLELAGGPQTQYF. The entire variable domain, with the rest obtained from reference TRBV5-4 and TRBJ2-5, is as follows: ETGVTQSPTHLIKTRGQQVTLRCSSQSGHNTVSWYQQALGQGPQFIFQYYREEENGRGNFPPRFSGLQFPNYSSELNVNALELDDSALYLCASSLELAGGPQTQYFGPGTRLLVL.

This chain links TRBV27 with TRBJ2-3; 7 nucleotides match TRBD1. CDR3 size: 14 residues. Germline-derived CDR1 and CDR2 are MNHEY and SMNVEV (reference sequence). Trimming removed 5 bases from V and 0 bases from J; junction bases left unmatched: 2. DNA of the CDR3: TGTGCCAGCAGTCAGGGACAGAGCACAGATACGCAGTATTTT. This gives the protein CASSQGQSTDTQYF.

This chain joins TRBV19 and TRBJ2-5; weak D call: TRBD1 (6 bases). The V end was cut by 6 bases, the J end by 2 bases, with 10 bases between. CDR1 and CDR2 (germline): LNHDA, SQIVND (reference sequence). The CDR3 is made up of 13 amino acids. DNA of the CDR3: TGTGCCAGTAGCCGGACAGTACAAGAGACCCAGTACTTC. Translated: CASSRTVQETQYF.

V gene TRBV7-9 combines with J gene TRBJ1-2; 8 nucleotides match TRBD1. The V and J ends lost 6 bases and 8 bases, in that order; junction bases with no gene match: 17. Germline V gene sequence: CDR1 SEHNR, CDR2 FQNEAQ (reference sequence). The CDR3 contains 16 residues. In DNA form, the CDR3 reads TGTGCCAGCAGTTTTCAAAAATGGACAGGGAAGGAAGGCTACACCTTC. It is translated as CASSFQKWTGKEGYTF.

The V call is TRBV11-3, the J call TRBJ2-1; the D gene is possibly TRBD2 (6 bases). The CDR3 runs 16 residues. Germline loops: CDR1 SGHNT, CDR2 YENEEA. V shed 5 bases and J shed 0 bases, with 14 bases lying between them. CDR3: CASSAGPSLSYNEQFF. CDR3 DNA sequence: TGTGCCAGCAGCGCGGGACCATCCCTCTCCTACAATGAGCAGTTCTTC.

In DNA form, the CDR3 reads TGTGCCAGCAGCGTAGGCCTGGACAGGGGCATGAACACTGAAGCTTTCTTT. This translates into CASSVGLDRGMNTEAFF. V usage is TRBV9 and J usage is TRBJ1-1, with 9 bases matching TRBD1. Trimming at V came to 0 bases and at J to 0 bases, leaving 6 bases not matched to a gene. The CDR3 has 17 residues. Germline V gene data show CDR1 as SGDLS and CDR2 as YYNGEE.

This sequence joins TRBV7-2 and TRBJ2-3; 8 bases fit TRBD2. The CDR3 is 15 residues long. The germline gives CDR1 SGHTA, CDR2 FQGNSA. Trimming at V came to 5 bases and at J to 0 bases, leaving 4 bases not matched to a gene. CDR3 nucleotides: TGTGCCAGCAGCCAAGGACTAGCCAGCACAGATACGCAGTATTTT. Protein: CASSQGLASTDTQYF.

The chain has TRBV11-1 and TRBJ2-1; 8 bases line up with TRBD1. Germline CDR1 SGHAT, CDR2 FQDESV (reference sequence). Trimming cost V 1 base and J 8 bases; bases outside gene matches: 10. The CDR3 is made up of 16 amino acids. CDR3 sequence reads: CASSLGTGGPLDEQFF. CDR3 in DNA: TGTGCCAGCAGCTTAGGTACAGGGGGACCCCTCGATGAGCAGTTCTTC.

The V gene is TRBV4-2, the J gene TRBJ1-6; 7 bases fit TRBD1. The CDR3 runs 20 residues. With V trimmed by 3 bases and J by 5 bases, 19 bases remained unmatched. Per the germline V gene, CDR1 is LGHNA and CDR2 is YNFKEQ. In DNA form, the CDR3 reads TGTGCCAGCAGCCACGGGGGGGGTAGAGGGGGCTCCTATAATAATTCACCCCTCCACTTT. It encodes CASSHGGGRGGSYNNSPLHF.